The entry below gives a single T cell receptor (beta chain) sequence along with its context. Its antigen is undetermined. The primer mix had 60 Vbeta and 13 Jbeta primers. The table came from immunoSEQ multiplex PCR; TCRdb's copy has only in-frame clones and leaves some out. The table has 74,000 or so clones, 77% seen once. These data originate in a study of cytomegalovirus exposure and HLA in healthy donors. Germline V gene lookup returns CDR1 LGHNA and CDR2 YNFKEQ. After removal of 3 bases from V and 6 bases from J, the junction contained 1 base not matched to a gene. The CDR3 length is 16 residues. Study conclusions and caveats: A reported reduction in N-insertions relative to the approximately 670-donor mean was seen in an Asian-associated ancestry cluster in a later analysis. Later analysis suggested most CMV-associated TCR beta chains were HLA-restricted.

The chain links TRBV4-2 to TRBJ2-2; 16 positions agree with TRBD2. The sequence was collected from a man over 45 in good health and CMV-seropositive. Sequences were obtained from PBMCs. CDR3 nucleotide sequence: TGTGCCAGCAGCCATGGGACTAGCGGGAGGGCCGGGGAGCTGTTTTTT. Its protein is CASSHGTSGRAGELFF.